A single sample is the source of the 23 T cell receptor beta chains below, sequenced in a study of neurological immune-mediated disorders. MiXCR was run by TCRdb on the 5' RACE reads, yielding one entry per CDR3 protein. The table records 65,000 to 85,000 distinct CDR3 sequences, 3.2% of them present only once. Sample: PBMCs. The receptors shown here come from a woman between 45 and 65 years old with multiple sclerosis.

This clonotype was found many times. The chain joins TRBV12-3 or TRBV12-4 to TRBJ2-7; D is unclear. The CDR3 loop spans 14 amino acids. Deletions cut 4 bases from V and 1 base from J, with 11 bases between. The CDR3 region is CASSSTTESYEQYF. The CDR3, as DNA: TGTGCCAGCAGTTCAACGACGGAATCCTACGAGCAGTACTTC.

The V call is TRBV6-6, the J call TRBJ2-5; 12 nucleotides match TRBD2. Germline-derived CDR1 and CDR2 are MNHNY and SVGAGI (reference sequence). After removal of 6 bases from V and 0 bases from J, the junction contained 5 bases not matched to a gene. The CDR3 extends over 16 amino acids. CDR3 loop: CASRDWTSGDQETQYF. CDR3 bases: TGTGCCAGCAGGGATTGGACTAGCGGGGACCAAGAGACCCAGTACTTC.

As regards this clonotype: This clone may be a read error of a much larger clone one base away. The chain recombines TRBV6-1 with TRBJ1-5; TRBD1 aligns across 8 bases. From germline, CDR1 is MNHNS and CDR2 SASEGT. The CDR3 sequence is 15 residues long. The CDR3 nucleotides read TGTGCCAACAGTGAATTTCAGGGGGCCCATCAGCCCCAGCATTTT. It specifies CANSEFQGAHQPQHF.

This clonotype was seen many times. The chain couples TRBV28 to TRBJ2-1; 11 bases map to TRBD2. The CDR3 length is 12 residues. The V segment lost 8 bases and the J segment 9 bases; nucleotides outside the gene matches: 3. In germline, CDR1 is MDHEN, CDR2 SYDVKM. The CDR3 reads CASLGLAGEQFF. The CDR3 DNA is TGTGCCAGCTTAGGACTAGCGGGTGAGCAGTTCTTC.

This clonotype was seen many times. The chain combines TRBV27 with TRBJ2-7; D is possibly TRBD1 (7 bases). Germline V gene lookup returns CDR1 MNHEY and CDR2 SMNVEV (reference sequence). This CDR3 region has 15 residues. Trimming took off 3 bases at V and 2 bases at J, with 14 bases between the two ends. The DNA of the CDR3 is TGTGCCAGCAGTTTGTTGCCAGGGGGGACCTACGAGCAGTACTTC. This encodes CASSLLPGGTYEQYF.

This clonotype was detected many times. The CDR3 DNA reads as TGTGCCAGTAGCGACAACACAGATACGCAGTATTTT. Translation gives CASSDNTDTQYF. This sequence joins TRBV19 and TRBJ2-3, with D unresolved. The V gene lost 6 bases and the J gene lost 2 bases, with 6 bases spanning the gap. Germline CDR1 LNHDA, CDR2 SQIVND (reference sequence). The CDR3 spans 12 residues.

In its sample, this clonotype was seen many times. The V call is TRBV18, the J call TRBJ2-3; D remains ambiguous. Germline V gene lookup returns CDR1 KGHSH and CDR2 LQKENI. The CDR3 extends over 14 amino acids. The ends were cut back, 4 bases at V and 5 bases at J, with 13 bases in the middle. The CDR3 nucleotides read TGTGCCAGCTCACTGACCGTTGTGGGAGATACGCAGTATTTT. This codes for CASSLTVVGDTQYF.

This clonotype occurred many times. The chain employs TRBV5-6 and TRBJ2-3, with D uncertain. The CDR3 extends over 16 amino acids. In germline, CDR1 is SGHDT, CDR2 YYEEEE. V lost 0 bases and J 3 bases, leaving 14 bases between the germline ends. The CDR3 protein is CASSLVWGRRTDTQYF. The CDR3, as DNA: TGTGCCAGCAGCTTGGTCTGGGGTCGACGTACAGATACGCAGTATTTT. Drawing the rest from reference TRBV5-6 and TRBJ2-3, the complete variable domain is DAGVTQSPTHLIKTRGQQVTLRCSPKSGHDTVSWYQQALGQGPQFIFQYYEEEERQRGNFPDRFSGHQFPNYSSELNVNALLLGDSALYLCASSLVWGRRTDTQYFGPGTRLTVL.

The sample holds a few counts of this clonotype. The chain joins TRBV28 to TRBJ2-1; 10 nucleotides align to TRBD2. The CDR3 consists of 14 residues. CDR1 and CDR2 from the germline V gene are MDHEN and SYDVKM. Germline trimming cut 6 bases from V and 7 bases from J; bases unmatched to any gene: 6. DNA of the CDR3: TGTGCCAGCAGACAAGGACTAGCGGCAAATGAGCAGTTCTTC. It yields the protein CASRQGLAANEQFF.

This clonotype was seen at least ten times. The genes are TRBV7-9 and TRBJ2-3, with D uncertain. Trimming cost V 5 bases and J 4 bases, with 10 bases left between them. Germline loops: CDR1 SEHNR, CDR2 FQNEAQ (reference sequence). CDR3 length equals 13 residues. CDR3 coding DNA: TGTGCCAGCAGCACATCCGGACCAGATACGCAGTATTTT. This sequence encodes CASSTSGPDTQYF. The full variable domain, in which reference TRBV7-9 and TRBJ2-3 provide the parts outside the CDR3, is DTGVSQNPRHKITKRGQNVTFRCDPISEHNRLYWYRQTLGQGPEFLTYFQNEAQLEKSRLLSDRFSAERPKGSFSTLEIQRTEQGDSAMYLCASSTSGPDTQYFGPGTRLTVL.

This clonotype was counted ten times or more. The chain is built from TRBV15 and TRBJ1-2, with D perhaps matching TRBD1 (5 bases). The CDR3 is 13 amino acids. CDR1 LNHNV and CDR2 YYDKDF come from the germline V gene (reference sequence). V gave up 6 bases and J gave up 4 bases, with 12 bases separating them. CDR3 sequence: CATSTRQTYGYTF. CDR3 DNA: TGTGCCACCAGTACCCGACAGACCTATGGCTACACCTTC.

This clonotype came up a few times. The J gene is TRBJ1-2, the V gene TRBV18, with D possibly TRBD1 on 5 matching bases. Germline V gene lookup returns CDR1 KGHSH and CDR2 LQKENI. The CDR3 runs to 13 residues. The V end lost 1 base, the J end lost 6 bases, and 9 bases lay between the germline ends. The CDR3 nucleotides read TGTGCCAGCTCACCACGGGACGTCGATGGCTACACCTTC. Translated: CASSPRDVDGYTF.

Ten or more counts support this clonotype. The chain recombines TRBV7-6 with TRBJ2-1; 7 positions agree with TRBD2. Germline V gene lookup returns CDR1 SGHVS and CDR2 FNYEAQ. The CDR3 has 17 residues. V trimming: 3 bases; J trimming: 0 bases; junction bases outside the gene matches: 8. DNA of the CDR3: TGTGCCAGCAGCTTTTCCACTAGCGCCCCCTCCTACAATGAGCAGTTCTTC. Residues: CASSFSTSAPSYNEQFF.

This clonotype was recorded many times. V usage is TRBV29-1 and J usage is TRBJ2-1, with unresolved D. The CDR3 spans 16 residues. V gave up 2 bases and J gave up 4 bases, with 18 bases separating them. Per the germline V gene, CDR1 is SQVTM and CDR2 is ANQGSEA. This CDR3 is CSVEKQNGRAYNEQFF. In nucleotides, the CDR3 is TGCAGCGTTGAAAAACAAAACGGACGGGCATACAATGAGCAGTTCTTC.

This clonotype has a count of ten or more. V gene TRBV5-1 combines with J gene TRBJ2-3; 9 bases are shared with TRBD2. V lost 0 bases, J lost 0 bases, and 5 bases stayed unmatched. Germline CDR1 and CDR2: SGHRS and YFSETQ. The CDR3 loop spans 17 amino acids. As DNA, the CDR3 is TGCGCCAGCAGCTTGGTGGGTAGCGGGGGAAGCACAGATACGCAGTATTTT. Translation: CASSLVGSGGSTDTQYF.

This clonotype was seen only a few times. The junction departs from the called germline gene at one end, perhaps through a read error. The rearrangement links TRBV5-5 to TRBJ1-6; no clear D. Germline assignment: CDR1 SGHKS and CDR2 YYEKEE (reference sequence). The CDR3 spans 16 residues. CDR3 sequence (DNA): TGTGCCAGCAGCCGGGATGGGAATGACTATAATTCAACCCTCAACTTT. Translating it yields CASSRDGNDYNSTLNF.

The table lists this clonotype with many counts. The chain carries TRBV20-1 and TRBJ2-5, with D hard to call. The CDR3 is 14 residues long. Germline V gene sequence: CDR1 DFQATT, CDR2 SNEGSKA (reference sequence). Trimming cost V 4 bases and J 5 bases, with 17 bases left between them. This CDR3 reads CSAIQQRSRETQYF. The CDR3 bases are TGCAGTGCTATCCAACAGAGGAGCCGGGAGACCCAGTACTTC.

In its sample, this clonotype was seen many times. The rearrangement uses TRBV5-1 and TRBJ1-1; 7 bases match TRBD1. The germline gives CDR1 SGHRS, CDR2 YFSETQ. V lost 0 bases, J lost 4 bases, and 6 bases stayed unmatched. This CDR3 region has 15 residues. CDR3 sequence: CASSLDRGLGTEAFF. The CDR3 nucleotides are TGCGCCAGCAGCTTGGACAGGGGTTTGGGCACTGAAGCTTTCTTT.

In this sample, this clonotype turned up many times. This chain connects TRBV6-5 to TRBJ2-2, with 8 nucleotides matching TRBD1. CDR3 size: 15 residues. Trimming cost V 2 bases and J 2 bases; bases outside gene matches: 1. Looked up from germline, CDR1 is MNHEY and CDR2 is SVGAGI. The CDR3 nucleotides are TGTGCCAGCAGTTACGGGACAGGAAACACCGGGGAGCTGTTTTTT. Protein sequence: CASSYGTGNTGELFF.

The sample holds many counts of this clonotype. The genes are TRBV6-6 and TRBJ1-1; the D gene is possibly TRBD1 (5 bases). The germline V gene has CDR1 MNHNY and CDR2 SVGAGI (reference sequence). The CDR3 totals 14 residues. Trimming shortened V by 0 bases and J by 10 bases, and 15 bases separated the two germline ends. CDR3 amino acids: CASSYSSRDGGAFF. The CDR3 bases are TGTGCCAGCAGTTACTCGTCCAGGGACGGCGGAGCTTTCTTT.

This clonotype was counted ten times or more. The rearrangement links TRBV20-1 to TRBJ2-2, with TRBD2 matching 8 bases. The CDR3 spans 16 residues. The germline CDR1 and CDR2 sequences are DFQATT and SNEGSKA (reference sequence). The J segment lost 2 bases and the V segment lost 6 bases, leaving 11 bases of the junction unmatched. CDR3 amino acids: CSAPGLVPGNTGELFF. The CDR3 bases are TGCAGTGCGCCGGGACTAGTCCCGGGCAACACCGGGGAGCTGTTTTTT.

This clonotype was observed at least ten times. The chain carries TRBV27 and TRBJ2-1; the D gene is possibly TRBD2 (6 bases). CDR3 length: 14 residues. Trimming left V 3 bases short and J 4 bases short, with 10 bases between. CDR1 and CDR2 from the germline V gene are MNHEY and SMNVEV (reference sequence). The CDR3 sequence: CASSFAGRYNEQFF. In DNA form, the CDR3 reads TGTGCCAGCAGTTTCGCGGGACGATACAATGAGCAGTTCTTC.

This clonotype occurred many times. J is TRBJ1-1 and V is TRBV20-1; D call uncertain. This CDR3 spans 12 amino acids. V lost 3 bases and J 7 bases, leaving 12 bases between the germline ends. Germline loops: CDR1 DFQATT, CDR2 SNEGSKA (reference sequence). The CDR3 nucleotides are TGCAGTGCTAGCTCCCCGGCGGGTGAAGCTTTCTTT. Protein: CSASSPAGEAFF.